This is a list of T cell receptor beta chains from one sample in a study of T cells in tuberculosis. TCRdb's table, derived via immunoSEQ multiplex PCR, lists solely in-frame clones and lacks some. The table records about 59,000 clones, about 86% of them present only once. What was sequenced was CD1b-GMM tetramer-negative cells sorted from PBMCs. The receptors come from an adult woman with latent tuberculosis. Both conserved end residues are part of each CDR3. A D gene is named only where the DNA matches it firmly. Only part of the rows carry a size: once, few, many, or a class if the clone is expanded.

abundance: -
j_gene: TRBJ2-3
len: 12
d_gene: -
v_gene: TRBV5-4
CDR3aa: CASSFVTDTQYF
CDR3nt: TGTGCCAGCAGCTTCGTTACAGATACGCAGTATTTT

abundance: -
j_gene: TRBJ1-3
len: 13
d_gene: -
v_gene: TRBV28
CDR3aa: CASSLSGGNTIYF
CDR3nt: TGTGCCAGCAGTTTATCGGGAGGAAACACCATATATTTT

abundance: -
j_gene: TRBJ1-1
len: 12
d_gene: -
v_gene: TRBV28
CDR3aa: CASSLQTGVFFF
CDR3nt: TGTGCCAGCAGTTTACAAACAGGCGTGTTCTTCTTT

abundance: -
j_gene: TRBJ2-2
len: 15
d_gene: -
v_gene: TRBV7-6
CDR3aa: CASSLAAAWTGELFF
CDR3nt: TGTGCCAGCAGCTTAGCGGCGGCGTGGACCGGGGAGCTGTTTTTT

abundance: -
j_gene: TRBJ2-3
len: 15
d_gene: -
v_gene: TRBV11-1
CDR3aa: CASSLEALETDTQYF
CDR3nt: TGTGCCAGCAGCTTGGAAGCACTAGAGACAGATACGCAGTATTTT

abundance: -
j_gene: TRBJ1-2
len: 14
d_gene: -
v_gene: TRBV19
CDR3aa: CASSPLTGYYGYTF
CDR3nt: TGTGCCAGTAGTCCATTGACAGGATACTATGGCTACACCTTC

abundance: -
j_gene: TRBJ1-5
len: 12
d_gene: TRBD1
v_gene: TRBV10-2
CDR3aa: CASRQGNQPQHF
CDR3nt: TGCGCCAGTAGACAGGGAAATCAGCCCCAGCATTTT

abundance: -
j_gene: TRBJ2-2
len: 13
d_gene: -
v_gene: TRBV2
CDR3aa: CASRRGTTGELFF
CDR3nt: TGTGCCAGCAGGCGAGGTACCACCGGGGAGCTGTTTTTT

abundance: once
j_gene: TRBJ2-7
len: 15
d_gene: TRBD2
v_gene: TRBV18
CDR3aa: CASSPTTSGSYEQYF
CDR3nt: TGTGCCAGCTCACCGACGACTAGCGGATCCTACGAGCAGTACTTC

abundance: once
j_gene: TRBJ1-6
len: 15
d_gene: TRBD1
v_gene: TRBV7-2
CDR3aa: CASSRDRVDNSPLHF
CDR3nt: TGTGCCAGCAGCCGGGACAGGGTTGATAATTCACCCCTCCACTTT

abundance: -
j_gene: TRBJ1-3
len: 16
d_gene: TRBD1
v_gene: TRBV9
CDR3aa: CASSALTGWLGNTIYF
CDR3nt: TGTGCCAGCAGCGCCTTGACAGGGTGGTTAGGAAACACCATATATTTT

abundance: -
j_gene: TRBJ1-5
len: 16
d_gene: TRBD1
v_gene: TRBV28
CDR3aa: CASSLRTGVGNQPQHF
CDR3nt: TGTGCCAGCAGTTTAAGGACAGGGGTTGGCAATCAGCCCCAGCATTTT

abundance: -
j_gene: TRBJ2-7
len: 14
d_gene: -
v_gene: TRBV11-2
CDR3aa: CASSLVGRSYEQYF
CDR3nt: TGTGCCAGCAGCTTAGTAGGCAGGTCCTACGAGCAGTACTTC

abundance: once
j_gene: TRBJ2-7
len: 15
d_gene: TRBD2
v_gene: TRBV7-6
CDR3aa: CASSLEVAGVPEQYF
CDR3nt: TGTGCCAGCAGCTTAGAGGTAGCGGGAGTTCCCGAGCAGTACTTC

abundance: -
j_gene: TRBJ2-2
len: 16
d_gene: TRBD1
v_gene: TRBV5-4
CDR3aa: CASSLAQGAWTGELFF
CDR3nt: TGTGCCAGCAGCTTGGCACAGGGGGCCTGGACCGGGGAGCTGTTTTTT

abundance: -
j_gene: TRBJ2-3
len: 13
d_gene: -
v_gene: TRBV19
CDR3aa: CASSDQGTDTQYF
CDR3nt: TGTGCCAGTAGTGACCAGGGTACCGATACGCAGTATTTT

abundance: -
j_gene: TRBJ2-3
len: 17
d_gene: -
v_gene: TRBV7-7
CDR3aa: CASSLGPTVTSTDTQYF
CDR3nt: TGTGCCAGCAGCTTAGGACCTACGGTGACTAGCACAGATACGCAGTATTTT

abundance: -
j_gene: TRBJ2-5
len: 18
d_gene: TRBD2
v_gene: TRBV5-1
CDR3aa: CASSRRTSGASNVETQYF
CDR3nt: TGCGCCAGCAGCCGAAGGACTAGCGGGGCCTCAAACGTAGAGACCCAGTACTTC

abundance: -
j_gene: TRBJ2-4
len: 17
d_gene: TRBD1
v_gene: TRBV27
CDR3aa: CASSSPGQGAAKNIQYF
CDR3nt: TGTGCCAGCAGTTCACCGGGACAGGGGGCAGCCAAAAACATTCAGTACTTC

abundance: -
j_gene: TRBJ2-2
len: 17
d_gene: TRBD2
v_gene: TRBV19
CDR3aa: CASKIGAGGANTGELFF
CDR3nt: TGTGCCAGTAAGATCGGAGCGGGGGGAGCGAACACCGGGGAGCTGTTTTTT

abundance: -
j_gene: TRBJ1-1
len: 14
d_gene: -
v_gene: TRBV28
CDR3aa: CASILPGSGTEAFF
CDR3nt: TGTGCCAGCATTCTACCTGGGAGTGGCACTGAAGCTTTCTTT

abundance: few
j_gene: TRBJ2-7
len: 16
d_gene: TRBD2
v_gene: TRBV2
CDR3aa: CASSPFSGGARYEQYF
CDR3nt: TGTGCCAGCAGCCCTTTTAGCGGGGGGGCGAGGTACGAGCAGTACTTC

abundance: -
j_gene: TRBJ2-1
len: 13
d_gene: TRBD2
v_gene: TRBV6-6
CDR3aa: CAARASGSYEQFF
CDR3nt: TGTGCCGCCCGGGCTAGCGGGAGCTATGAGCAGTTCTTC

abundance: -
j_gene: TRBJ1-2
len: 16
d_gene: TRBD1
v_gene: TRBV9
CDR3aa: CASSAGQGNMKNGYTF
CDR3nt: TGTGCCAGCAGCGCAGGACAGGGCAACATGAAGAATGGCTACACCTTC

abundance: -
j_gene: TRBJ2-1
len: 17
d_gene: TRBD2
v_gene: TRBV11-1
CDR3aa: CASSLVSGAFSYNEQFF
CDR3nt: TGTGCCAGCAGCCTCGTTAGCGGGGCCTTCTCCTACAATGAGCAGTTCTTC

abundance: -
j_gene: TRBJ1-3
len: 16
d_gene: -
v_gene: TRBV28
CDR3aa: CASSFARTLGANTIYF
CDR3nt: TGTGCCAGCAGTTTCGCTCGGACCCTTGGGGCAAACACCATATATTTT

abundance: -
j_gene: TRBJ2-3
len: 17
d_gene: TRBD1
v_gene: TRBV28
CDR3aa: CASSFPSPGTDADTQYF
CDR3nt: TGTGCCAGCAGTTTCCCCTCGCCCGGGACAGACGCCGATACGCAGTATTTT

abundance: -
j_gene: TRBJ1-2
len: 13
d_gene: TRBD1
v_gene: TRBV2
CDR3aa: CATRDSYLSGYTF
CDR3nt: TGTGCCACCAGGGACAGCTACCTGTCTGGCTACACCTTC

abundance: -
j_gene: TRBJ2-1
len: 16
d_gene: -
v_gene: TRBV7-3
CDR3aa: CASSLRGGAGHNEQFF
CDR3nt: TGTGCCAGCAGCTTACGTGGGGGGGCGGGGCACAATGAGCAGTTCTTC

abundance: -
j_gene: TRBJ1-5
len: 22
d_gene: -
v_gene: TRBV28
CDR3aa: CASSLLDRPRAGLGYSNQPQHF
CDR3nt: TGTGCCAGCAGTTTATTAGATCGCCCCCGAGCGGGTTTGGGGTATAGCAATCAGCCCCAGCATTTT

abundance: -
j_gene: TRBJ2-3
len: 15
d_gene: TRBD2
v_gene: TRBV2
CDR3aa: CASSMGRGDTDTQYF
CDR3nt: TGTGCCAGCAGCATGGGGCGGGGGGACACAGATACGCAGTATTTT

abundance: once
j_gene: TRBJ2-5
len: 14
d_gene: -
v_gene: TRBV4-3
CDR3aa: CASSPTGGAETQYF
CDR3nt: TGCGCCAGCAGTCCAACTGGCGGGGCAGAGACCCAGTACTTC

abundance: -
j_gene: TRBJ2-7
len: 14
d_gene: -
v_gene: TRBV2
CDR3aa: CASRGFSVAYEQYF
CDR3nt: TGTGCCAGCCGGGGGTTTAGCGTAGCCTACGAGCAGTACTTC

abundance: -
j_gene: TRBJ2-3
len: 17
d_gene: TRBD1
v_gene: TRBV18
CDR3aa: CASSPSRTGGLKDTQYF
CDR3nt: TGTGCCAGCTCACCCTCTAGGACAGGGGGCCTTAAAGATACGCAGTATTTT

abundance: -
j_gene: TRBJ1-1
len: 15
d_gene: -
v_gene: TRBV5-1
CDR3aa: CASSLGNSGPTEAFF
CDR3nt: TGCGCCAGCAGCTTGGGAAACTCAGGGCCCACTGAAGCTTTCTTT

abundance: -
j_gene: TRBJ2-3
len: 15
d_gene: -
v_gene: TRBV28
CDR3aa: CASSSTSHYTDTQYF
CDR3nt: TGTGCCAGCAGCTCTACCTCTCACTACACAGATACGCAGTATTTT

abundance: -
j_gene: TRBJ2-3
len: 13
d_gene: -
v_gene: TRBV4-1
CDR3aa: CASSRLGVDTQYF
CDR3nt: TGCGCCAGCAGCCGGCTAGGGGTAGATACGCAGTATTTT

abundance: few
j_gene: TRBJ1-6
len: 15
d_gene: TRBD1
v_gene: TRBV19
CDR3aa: CASSIEGTANSPLHF
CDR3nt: TGTGCCAGTAGTATAGAAGGGACAGCCAATTCACCCCTCCACTTT

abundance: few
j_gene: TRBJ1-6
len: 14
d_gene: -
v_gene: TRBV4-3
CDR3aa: CASSQVGSPSPLHF
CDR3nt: TGCGCCAGCAGCCAAGTGGGCAGTCCTTCACCCCTCCACTTT

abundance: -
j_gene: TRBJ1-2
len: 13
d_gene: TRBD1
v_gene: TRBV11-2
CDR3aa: CASSRDSIYGYTF
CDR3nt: TGTGCCAGCAGCCGGGACAGTATCTATGGCTACACCTTC

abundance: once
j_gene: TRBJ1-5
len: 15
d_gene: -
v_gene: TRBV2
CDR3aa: CASSEGQEGAQPQHF
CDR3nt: TGTGCCAGCAGTGAAGGACAGGAAGGGGCTCAGCCCCAGCATTTT

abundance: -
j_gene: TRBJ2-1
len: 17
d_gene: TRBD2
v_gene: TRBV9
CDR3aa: CASSGTSGGSSYNEQFF
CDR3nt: TGTGCCAGCAGCGGGACTAGCGGGGGGAGCTCCTACAATGAGCAGTTCTTC

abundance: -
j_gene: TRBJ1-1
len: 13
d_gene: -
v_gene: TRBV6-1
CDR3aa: CASTVDRNTEAFF
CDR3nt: TGTGCCAGCACCGTCGACAGGAACACTGAAGCTTTCTTT

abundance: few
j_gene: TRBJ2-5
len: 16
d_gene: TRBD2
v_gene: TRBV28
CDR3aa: CASSLAGGTGLETQYF
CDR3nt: TGTGCCAGCAGTTTAGCGGGGGGAACAGGGTTAGAGACCCAGTACTTC

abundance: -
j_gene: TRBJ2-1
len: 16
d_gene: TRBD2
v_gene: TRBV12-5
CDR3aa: CASGLWTGGTYNEQFF
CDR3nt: TGTGCTAGTGGTTTGTGGACGGGGGGAACCTACAATGAGCAGTTCTTC

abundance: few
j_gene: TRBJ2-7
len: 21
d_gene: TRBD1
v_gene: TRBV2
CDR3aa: CASSDPGQTFNSPFPSYRQYF
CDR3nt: TGTGCCAGCAGTGACCCGGGACAGACCTTCAACTCGCCTTTTCCCTCATATAGGCAGTACTTC

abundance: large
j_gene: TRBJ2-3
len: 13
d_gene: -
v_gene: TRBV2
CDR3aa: CASSDGRSDTQYF
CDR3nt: TGTGCCAGCAGTGATGGGCGATCTGATACGCAGTATTTT

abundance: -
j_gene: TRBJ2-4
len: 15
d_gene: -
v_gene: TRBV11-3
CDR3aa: CASSLELGKSNIQYF
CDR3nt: TGTGCCAGCAGCTTAGAACTAGGCAAATCGAACATTCAGTACTTC

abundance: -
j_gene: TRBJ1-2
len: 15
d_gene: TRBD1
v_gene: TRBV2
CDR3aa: CASSTGTGEYYGYTF
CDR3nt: TGTGCCAGCAGCACCGGGACAGGGGAATACTATGGCTACACCTTC

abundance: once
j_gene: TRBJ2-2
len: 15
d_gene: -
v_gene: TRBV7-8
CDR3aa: CASSLARVGTGELFF
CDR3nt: TGTGCCAGCAGCTTAGCCAGGGTAGGGACCGGGGAGCTGTTTTTT

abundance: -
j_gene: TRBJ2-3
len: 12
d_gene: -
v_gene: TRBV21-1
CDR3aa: CASRFGIHTQYF
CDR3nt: TGTGCCAGCAGATTCGGGATTCATACGCAGTATTTT